This T cell receptor (beta chain) was observed in a study of shared clonotypes between healthy human individuals. Across the study: Aged 18 to 49, the donors were a couple of women and a few men.

This was a deep-level run. It was across several immunoSEQ plates that each subset's genomic DNA was evenly split. The table came from immunoSEQ multiplex PCR; TCRdb's copy has only in-frame clones and leaves some out. The table has over a million clones, around 97% seen once. Germline V lookup: CDR1 SQVTM, CDR2 ANQGSEA. The CDR3 has 12 amino acids. Trimming removed 4 bases from V and 1 base from J, with 7 bases in between. About this clone: Other DNA sequences in the same sample also yield this CDR3.

The sequence came from a man younger than 40 in good health. Sequenced material: naive CD4+ T cells sorted from blood. Subset described: CD45RA+ positively selected. The chain combines TRBV29-1 with TRBJ1-1; D is perhaps TRBD1 (5 bases). The CDR3 loop is CSVGQGNTEAFF. The CDR3 DNA reads TGCAGCGTTGGTCAGGGGAACACTGAAGCTTTCTTT.